The present entry profiles one TCR beta chain with its context. Its antigen is not known. The sample originates from a study of early stage breast cancer tumors. Study summary: ER+/PR+/HER2- status applied to about 70% of the 16 invasive breast tumors. Eight ER+/PR+/HER2- tumors were invasive ductal; a few were invasive lobular. Roughly 9.4-fold was the mean read coverage per sample.

This table comes from immunoSEQ multiplex PCR, and its TCRdb copy is limited to in-frame clones, with some not included. The data hold nearly 70,000 clones, with 65% to 85% observed a single time. Germline CDR1 SNHLY, CDR2 FYNNEI. Trimming at V came to 6 bases and at J to 9 bases, leaving 10 bases not matched to a gene. The CDR3 loop spans 14 amino acids. Overall study results and limits: Bulk DNA sequencing of unsorted cells missed chain pairing and markers.

The sequencing sample was made of blood. The clonotype originates from a person between 35 and 49 years old with breast cancer. This sequence joins TRBV2 and TRBJ1-4; TRBD1 matches 7 bases. CDR3 protein: CASRRQGETQKLFF. CDR3 nucleotides: TGTGCCAGCAGGAGACAGGGAGAAACGCAAAAACTGTTTTTT.